This TCR beta chain originates from a study of blood T cell repertoires in COVID-19 (TCRdb year 2020). Describing the broader study: The collaborator samples originated in the United States, Italy and Spain and spanned the acute and convalescent phases of COVID-19. The material from the prospective study consisted of cDNA or gDNA derived from T cells, B-cell-depleted T cells, or PBMCs. Deeply sampled blood TCRbeta repertoires from subjects exposed to, actively infected with, or recovered from COVID-19 were included in the dataset. Where HLA class I and class II types were available, the types were taken from metadata supplied by the sample provider, not from assay-based typing. Samples came from the ongoing ImmuneRACE study (first 160 participants) plus 1,254 subjects from 6 global collaborators. Nearly every sample came with metadata listing a de-identified subject ID, COVID-19 status, age in years and sex. The repertoires were released in a freely available public database meant as a resource for research on the immune response to SARS-CoV-2. Overall results and qualifications from the work: The quantity of clinical and demographic metadata differed by source and by participant and was supplied without curation.

Collaborating institutions collected whole blood in K2EDTA tubes following their own protocols. Collaborator samples were shipped for TCRbeta analysis as frozen whole blood, isolated PBMCs, or DNA extracted from either sample type. The immunoSEQ Assay, a bias-controlled multiplex PCR, was used to amplify TCRbeta CDR3 regions from genomic DNA. On the authors' methods: Within the assay, amplification of reference gene primers was used to estimate how many nucleated cells each sample contained. To quantify the absolute abundance of each unique TCRbeta CDR3 rearrangement, sequence reads were collapsed and filtered. For each sample, productive Simpson clonality was calculated by taking the square root of Simpson's diversity index across productive rearrangements. As stored in TCRdb, this immuneACCESS dataset retains in-frame rearrangements with V and J assigned. A fraction of the clones does not appear; measured against another copy, unresolved V genes explain less than half of the discrepancy, and the remainder lacks a known reason. That table furnishes V, J and clone size, whereas the DNA furnished D and trimming. In all, the sample holds 100,000 or so clones, and roughly 80% of those were seen once. The ten top clones hold approximately 9% of the sample.

From cysteine to phenylalanine, the CDR3 is 14 amino acids long. Just the 42-base CDR3 DNA is kept, in frame starting at base 1. Trimming costs V 4 bases and J 3 bases, and their ends lie 12 bases apart. The germline V gene supplies CDR1 MNHEY and CDR2 SVGEGT. Note on this clone: The clone's antigen remains unknown. One base away there is no much larger clone; base qualities are not given.

The sample was peripheral blood. The sequence links TRBV6-2 or TRBV6-3 to TRBJ1-1, with no reliable assignment of the D segment. The sequence was obtained from a woman aged 65 to 85 with acute or convalescent COVID-19. The bases are TGTGCCAGCAGTTCCGGTGGCGGGTACACTGAAGCTTTCTTT. It translates to CASSSGGGYTEAFF.